This TCR beta chain came from a study of cytomegalovirus exposure and HLA in healthy donors. As for the study in general: A later analysis reported the same platform for the roughly 120 validation repertoires and the 666 first-cohort repertoires.

The assay was immunoSEQ multiplex PCR, and TCRdb's table has in-frame clones only and misses some. Of 200,000 to 300,000 clones listed, about 92% are singletons. About this clone: The antigen is not known.

Findings of the study overall: Cytomegalovirus status was reportedly diagnosed by the classifier with high specificity and sensitivity. It was found in a later analysis that first-cohort TCR clusters tended to co-occur in the roughly 120 validation repertoires.

The CDR3 is made up of 15 amino acids. The V gene lost 3 bases and the J gene lost 2 bases, with 10 bases spanning the gap. Germline-derived CDR1 and CDR2 are MNHEY and SVGAGI. This chain uses TRBV6-5 with TRBJ2-2; D is unresolved. Sample: PBMCs. The sequence derives from a woman aged 30 to 39 in good health and CMV-seronegative. The CDR3 spells CASSYSVDNTGELFF. CDR3 coding DNA: TGTGCCAGCAGTTATAGTGTGGACAACACCGGGGAGCTGTTTTTT.